This T cell receptor (beta chain) was identified during a study of identical twins. TCRdb passed the 5' RACE reads through MiXCR, listing each CDR3 protein once. The sample carries roughly 490,000 distinct CDR3 sequences, 14% recorded once. The germline gives CDR1 DFQATT, CDR2 SNEGSKA (reference sequence). V dropped 5 bases and J dropped 5 bases, with 12 bases sitting between them. This CDR3 comprises 12 residues. The same specimen was also included in a second study, on yellow fever vaccine responses in identical twins.

The source is a woman younger than 35 in good health. Source material: CD4+ T cells sorted from blood. The chain is built from TRBV20-1 and TRBJ2-5; possible D gene TRBD2, 5 bases. The CDR3 DNA follows: TGCAGTGCTGAGAGAACTAGGGAGACCCAGTACTTC. Amino acids: CSAERTRETQYF.